The entry that follows covers one T cell receptor (beta chain) sequence. Its antigen is undetermined. Method: immunoSEQ multiplex PCR; TCRdb's copy keeps in-frame clones and lacks some. The sample carries about 89,000 clones, approximately 94% recorded once. The sample belongs to a study of graft-versus-host responses after intestinal transplantation. Turning to the study itself: For two to four years after anti-thymocyte globulin induction, all recipients took tacrolimus and steroids.

With 1 base clipped from V and 1 base from J, the junction kept 6 bases outside the gene matches. This CDR3 contains 17 residues. CDR1 and CDR2 from the germline V gene are LNHDA and SQIVND (reference sequence). The gene calls are TRBV19 and TRBJ2-3; TRBD2 agrees at 9 bases. The sequencing used unstimulated CD4+ T cells sorted from spleen or lymph node cells, collected before transplant. This receptor was identified in a human donor who was the organ donor for an intestinal transplant. CDR3 protein: CASSIGASSGGTDTQYF. The CDR3 DNA reads as TGTGCCAGTAGTATAGGGGCGTCTAGCGGGGGCACAGATACGCAGTATTTT.